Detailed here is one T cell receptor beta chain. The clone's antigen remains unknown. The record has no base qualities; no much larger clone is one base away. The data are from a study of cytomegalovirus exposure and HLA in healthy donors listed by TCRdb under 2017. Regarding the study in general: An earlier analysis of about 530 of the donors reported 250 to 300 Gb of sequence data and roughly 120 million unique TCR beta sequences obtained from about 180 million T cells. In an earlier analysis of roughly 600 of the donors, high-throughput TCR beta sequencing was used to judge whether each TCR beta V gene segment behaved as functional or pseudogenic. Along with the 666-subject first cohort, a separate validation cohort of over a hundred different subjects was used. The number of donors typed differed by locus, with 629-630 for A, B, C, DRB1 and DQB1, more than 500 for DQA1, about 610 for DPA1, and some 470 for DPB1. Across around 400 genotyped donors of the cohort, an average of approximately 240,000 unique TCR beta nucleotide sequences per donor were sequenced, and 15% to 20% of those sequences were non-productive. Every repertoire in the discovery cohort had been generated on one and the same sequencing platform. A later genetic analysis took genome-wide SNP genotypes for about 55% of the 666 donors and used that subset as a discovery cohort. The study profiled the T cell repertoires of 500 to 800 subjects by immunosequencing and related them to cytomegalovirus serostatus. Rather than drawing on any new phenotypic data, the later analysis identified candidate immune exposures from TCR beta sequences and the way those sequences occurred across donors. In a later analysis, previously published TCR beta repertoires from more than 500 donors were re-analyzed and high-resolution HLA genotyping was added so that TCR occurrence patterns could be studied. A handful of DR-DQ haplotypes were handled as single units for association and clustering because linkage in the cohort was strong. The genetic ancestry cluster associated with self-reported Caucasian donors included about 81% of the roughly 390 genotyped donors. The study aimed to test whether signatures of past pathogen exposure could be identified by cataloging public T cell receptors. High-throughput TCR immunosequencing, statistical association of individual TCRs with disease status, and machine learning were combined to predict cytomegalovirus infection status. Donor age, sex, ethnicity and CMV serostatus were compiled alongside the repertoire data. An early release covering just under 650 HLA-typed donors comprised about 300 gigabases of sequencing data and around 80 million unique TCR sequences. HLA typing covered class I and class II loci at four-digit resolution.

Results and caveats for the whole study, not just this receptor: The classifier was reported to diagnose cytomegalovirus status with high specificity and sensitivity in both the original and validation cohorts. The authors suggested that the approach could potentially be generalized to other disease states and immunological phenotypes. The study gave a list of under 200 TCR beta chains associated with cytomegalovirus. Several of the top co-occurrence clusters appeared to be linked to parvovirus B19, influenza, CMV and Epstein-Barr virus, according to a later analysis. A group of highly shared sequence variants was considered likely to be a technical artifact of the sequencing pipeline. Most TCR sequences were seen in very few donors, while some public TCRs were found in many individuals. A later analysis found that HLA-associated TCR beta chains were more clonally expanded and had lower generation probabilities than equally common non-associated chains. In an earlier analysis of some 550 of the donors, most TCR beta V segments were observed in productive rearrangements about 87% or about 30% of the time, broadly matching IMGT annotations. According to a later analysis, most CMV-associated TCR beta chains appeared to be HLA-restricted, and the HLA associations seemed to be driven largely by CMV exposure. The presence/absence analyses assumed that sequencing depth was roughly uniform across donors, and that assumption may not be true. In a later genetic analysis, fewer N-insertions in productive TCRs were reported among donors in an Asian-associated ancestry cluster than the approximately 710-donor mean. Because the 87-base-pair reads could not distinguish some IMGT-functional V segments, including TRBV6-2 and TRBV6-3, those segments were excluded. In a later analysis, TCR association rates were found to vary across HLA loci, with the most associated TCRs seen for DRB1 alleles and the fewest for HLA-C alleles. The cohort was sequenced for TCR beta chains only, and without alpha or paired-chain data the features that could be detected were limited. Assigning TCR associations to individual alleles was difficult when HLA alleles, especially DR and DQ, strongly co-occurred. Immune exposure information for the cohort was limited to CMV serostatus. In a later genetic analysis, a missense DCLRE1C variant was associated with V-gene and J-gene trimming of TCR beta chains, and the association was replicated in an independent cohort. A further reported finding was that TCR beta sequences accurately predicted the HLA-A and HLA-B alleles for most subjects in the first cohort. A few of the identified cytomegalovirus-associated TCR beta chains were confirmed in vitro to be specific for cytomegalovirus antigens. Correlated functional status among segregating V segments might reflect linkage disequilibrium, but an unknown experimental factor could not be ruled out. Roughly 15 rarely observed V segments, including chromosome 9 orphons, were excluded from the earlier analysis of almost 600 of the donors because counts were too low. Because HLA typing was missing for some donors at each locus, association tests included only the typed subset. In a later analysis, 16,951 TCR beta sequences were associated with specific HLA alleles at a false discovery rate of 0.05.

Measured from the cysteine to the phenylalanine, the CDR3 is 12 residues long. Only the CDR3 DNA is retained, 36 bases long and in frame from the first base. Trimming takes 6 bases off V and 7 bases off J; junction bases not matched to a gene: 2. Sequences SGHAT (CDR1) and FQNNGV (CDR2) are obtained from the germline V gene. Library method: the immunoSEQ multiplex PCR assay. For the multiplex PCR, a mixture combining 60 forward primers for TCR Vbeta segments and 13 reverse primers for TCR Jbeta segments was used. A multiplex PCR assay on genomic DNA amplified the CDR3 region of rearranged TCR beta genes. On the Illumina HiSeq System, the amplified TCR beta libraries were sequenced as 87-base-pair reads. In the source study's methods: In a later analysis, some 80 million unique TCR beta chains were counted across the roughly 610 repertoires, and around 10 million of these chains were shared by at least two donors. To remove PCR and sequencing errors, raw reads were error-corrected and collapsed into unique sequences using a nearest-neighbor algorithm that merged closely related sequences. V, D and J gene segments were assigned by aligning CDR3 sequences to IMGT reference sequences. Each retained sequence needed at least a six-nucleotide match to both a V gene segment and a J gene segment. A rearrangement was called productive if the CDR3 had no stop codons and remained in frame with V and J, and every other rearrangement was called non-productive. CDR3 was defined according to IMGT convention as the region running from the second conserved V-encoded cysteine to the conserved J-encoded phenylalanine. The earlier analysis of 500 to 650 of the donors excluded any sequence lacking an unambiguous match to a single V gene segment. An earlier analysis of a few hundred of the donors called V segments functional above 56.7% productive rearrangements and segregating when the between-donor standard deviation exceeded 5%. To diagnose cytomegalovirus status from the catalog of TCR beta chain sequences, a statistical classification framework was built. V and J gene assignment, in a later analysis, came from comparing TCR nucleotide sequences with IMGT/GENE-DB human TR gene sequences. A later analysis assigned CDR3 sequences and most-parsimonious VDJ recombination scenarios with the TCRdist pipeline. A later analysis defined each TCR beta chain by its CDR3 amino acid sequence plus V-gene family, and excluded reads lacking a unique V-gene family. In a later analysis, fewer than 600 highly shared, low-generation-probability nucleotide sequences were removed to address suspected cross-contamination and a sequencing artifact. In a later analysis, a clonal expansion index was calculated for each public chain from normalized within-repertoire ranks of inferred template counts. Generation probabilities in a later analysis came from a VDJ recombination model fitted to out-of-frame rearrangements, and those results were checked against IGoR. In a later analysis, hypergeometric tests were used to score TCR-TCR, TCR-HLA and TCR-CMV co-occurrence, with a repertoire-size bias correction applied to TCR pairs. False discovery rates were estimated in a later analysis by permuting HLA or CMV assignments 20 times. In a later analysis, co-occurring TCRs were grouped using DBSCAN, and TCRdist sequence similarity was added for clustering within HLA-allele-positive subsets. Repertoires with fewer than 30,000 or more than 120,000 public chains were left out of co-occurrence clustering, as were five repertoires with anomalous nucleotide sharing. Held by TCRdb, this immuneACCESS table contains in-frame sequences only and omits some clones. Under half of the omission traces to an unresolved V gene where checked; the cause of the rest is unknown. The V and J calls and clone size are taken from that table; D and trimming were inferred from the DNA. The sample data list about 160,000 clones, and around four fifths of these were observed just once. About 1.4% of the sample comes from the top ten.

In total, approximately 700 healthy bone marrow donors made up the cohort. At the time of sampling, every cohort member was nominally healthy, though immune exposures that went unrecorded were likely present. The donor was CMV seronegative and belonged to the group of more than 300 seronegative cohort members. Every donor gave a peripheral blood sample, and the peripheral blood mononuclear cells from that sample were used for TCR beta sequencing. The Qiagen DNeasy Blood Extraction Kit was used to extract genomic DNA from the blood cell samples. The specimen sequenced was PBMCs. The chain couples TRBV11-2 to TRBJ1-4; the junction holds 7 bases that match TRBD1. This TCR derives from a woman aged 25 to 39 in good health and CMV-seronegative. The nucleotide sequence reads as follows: TGTGCCAGCAGGAGGACAGGTGAAAAACTGTTTTTT. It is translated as CASRRTGEKLFF.